One sample yielded the 31 T cell receptor beta chains listed below, sequenced in a study of blood T cells in healthy people across ages. A second PCR, run for roughly 7 to 11 cycles, used a sample-barcoded 5' primer plus a J-beta primer mix. TCRdb passed the 5' RACE reads through MiXCR, listing each CDR3 protein once. The table has some 1.8 million distinct CDR3 sequences, roughly two fifths seen once. The sequencing input was blood. The receptors were sampled from a human donor in good health.

The V gene is TRBV4-2, the J gene TRBJ1-1; 7 bases are a match to TRBD1. Trimming at V came to 0 bases and at J to 7 bases, leaving 8 bases not matched to a gene. Germline V gives CDR1 LGHNA, CDR2 YNFKEQ. The CDR3 runs to 15 residues. The CDR3 nucleotides read TGTGCCAGCAGCCAAGATGTCGACAGGGAGATTGAAGCTTTCTTT. Amino acid sequence: CASSQDVDREIEAFF.

This chain connects TRBV29-1 to TRBJ1-2; D is uncertain. The CDR3 is made up of 10 amino acids. V lost 8 bases and J 5 bases, leaving 9 bases between the germline ends. Germline CDR1 and CDR2: SQVTM and ANQGSEA. DNA of the CDR3: TGCAGCATCGGAGATTATGGCTACACCTTC. Encoded protein: CSIGDYGYTF.

The chain has TRBV20-1 and TRBJ1-5, with D perhaps matching TRBD1 (5 bases). Trimming removed 0 bases at V and 0 bases at J, with 33 bases between. This CDR3 has 23 amino acids. Germline V gene data show CDR1 as DFQATT and CDR2 as SNEGSKA (reference sequence). The CDR3 region has the DNA TGCAGTGCTAGAGATGGCAGGGTTAGTGGGGTCGGGAAAAATAAAAATAGCAATCAGCCCCAGCATTTT. Translating gives CSARDGRVSGVGKNKNSNQPQHF.

A few counts support this clonotype. The rearrangement joins TRBV12-3 or TRBV12-4 to TRBJ2-1; D is possibly TRBD2 (5 bases). Trimming removed 3 bases from V and 5 bases from J, with 14 bases in between. This CDR3 has 15 amino acids. Written as DNA, the CDR3 is TGTGCCAGCAGTTTCTCGCGCGGGCCGAACAATGAGCAGTTCTTC. It specifies CASSFSRGPNNEQFF.

As concerns this clonotype: One end of the junction varies from germline; a read error may be responsible. The rearrangement links TRBV28 to TRBJ2-6; TRBD1 is a possible D gene (5 bases). The CDR3 extends over 12 amino acids. Per germline, CDR1 MDHEN and CDR2 SYDVKM. The CDR3 nucleotides read TGTGCCAGTATGTCTGGGGCCAACGTCCCGACTTTC. Protein product: CASMSGANVPTF.

The chain employs TRBV6-5 and TRBJ2-7; D call uncertain. The length of the CDR3 is 13 residues. V was pared by 0 bases and J by 8 bases, with 11 bases between. CDR1 and CDR2 from the germline V gene are MNHEY and SVGAGI. Written as DNA, the CDR3 is TGTGCCAGCAGTTACTCAGACACGTACAAGCAGTACTTC. Translated, it gives CASSYSDTYKQYF.

This clonotype was observed a single time. The rearrangement links TRBV28 to TRBJ2-1; 7 nucleotides line up with TRBD2. With 2 bases clipped from V and 10 bases from J, the junction kept 11 bases outside the gene matches. The CDR3 runs 15 residues. CDR1 is MDHEN and CDR2 is SYDVKM in the germline V gene. The CDR3 DNA reads TGTGCCAGCAGTTTAGGGGACCGCCCCGGGGGGGAGCAGTTCTTC. Translating it yields CASSLGDRPGGEQFF.

V is TRBV5-1 and J is TRBJ1-2; 7 positions match TRBD1. The CDR3 is 16 residues long. The V segment lost 0 bases and the J segment 1 base; nucleotides outside the gene matches: 6. Germline V gene data show CDR1 as SGHRS and CDR2 as YFSETQ. Written as DNA, the CDR3 is TGCGCCAGCAGCTTGGGTACCACAGGGGATAACTATGGCTACACCTTC. As protein: CASSLGTTGDNYGYTF.

The rearrangement joins TRBV10-3 to TRBJ1-1; D gene unclear. Germline CDR1 reads ENHRY; CDR2 reads SYGVKD. Trimming pared 0 bases from V and 1 base from J, leaving 18 bases between. This CDR3 comprises 18 residues. CDR3 sequence reads: CAISESIREALRNTEAFF. CDR3 sequence (DNA): TGTGCCATCAGTGAGTCGATTCGAGAGGCTCTACGGAACACTGAAGCTTTCTTT.

This clonotype appeared a few times. An end of the junction differs from the germline gene, which may be a read error. This rearrangement joins TRBV25-1 to TRBJ2-4; D is perhaps TRBD1 (7 bases). Per germline, CDR1 MGHDK and CDR2 SYGVNS. The CDR3 has 11 residues. CDR3 sequence: CDSRGAETQYF. The CDR3 nucleotides are TGTGACAGCAGGGGGGCGGAGACTCAGTACTTC.

The sample holds a few counts of this clonotype. Written as DNA, the CDR3 is TGTGCCAGCAGCTTAAGACTAGTATTAAATGAGCAGTTCTTC. The encoded protein is CASSLRLVLNEQFF. The chain combines TRBV7-3 with TRBJ2-1; possibly TRBD2 for D (6 bases). The CDR3 sequence is 14 residues long. Germline-derived CDR1 and CDR2 are SGHTA and FQGTGA. Trimming stripped 1 base from V and 7 bases from J, with 11 bases between. Together with reference TRBV7-3 and TRBJ2-1, the CDR3 gives the full variable domain: GAGVSQTPSNKVTEKGKYVELRCDPISGHTALYWYRQSLGQGPEFLIYFQGTGAADDSGLPNDRFFAVRPEGSVSTLKIQRTERGDSAVYLCASSLRLVLNEQFFGPGTRLTVL.

This clonotype has a handful of counts. The chain links TRBV7-2 to TRBJ2-7, with D hard to call. V was clipped by 2 bases and J by 3 bases, with 8 bases between them. CDR3 length equals 13 residues. The V gene's germline CDR1 is SGHTA and CDR2 FQGNSA. CDR3 sequence: CASSLYGFYEQYF. CDR3 bases: TGTGCCAGCAGCTTATACGGCTTCTACGAGCAGTACTTC. Based on the CDR3 plus reference TRBV7-2 and TRBJ2-7, the full variable domain is GAGVSQSPSNKVTEKGKDVELRCDPISGHTALYWYRQSLGQGLEFLIYFQGNSAPDKSGLPSDRFSAERTGGSVSTLTIQRTQQEDSAVYLCASSLYGFYEQYFGPGTRLTVT.

This clonotype has a count of ten or more. The V call is TRBV7-9, the J call TRBJ2-7; tentatively, D is TRBD1 or TRBD2 (5 bases each). The CDR3 consists of 17 residues. Trimming took 5 bases from V and 3 from J, leaving 23 bases between them. The germline V gene has CDR1 SEHNR and CDR2 FQNEAQ (reference sequence). The CDR3 is CASSGGVGLETYYEQYF. CDR3 DNA sequence: TGTGCCAGCAGCGGGGGAGTCGGCCTAGAGACCTACTACGAGCAGTACTTC.

This clonotype was counted between two and nine times. The V call is TRBV6-5, the J call TRBJ2-7, with 7 bases identical to TRBD2. V lost 0 bases to trimming and J lost 4 bases; unmatched junction nucleotides: 6. Germline V gene sequence: CDR1 MNHEY, CDR2 SVGAGI. This CDR3 contains 15 residues. CDR3 DNA: TGTGCCAGCAGTTACTCGCGGGGGTCAAGGTACGAGCAGTACTTC. Its protein product is CASSYSRGSRYEQYF.

This sequence joins TRBV4-3 and TRBJ2-1, with a tentative D call TRBD2 (5 bases). The CDR3 length is 16 residues. V was shortened by 4 bases and J by 1 base, with 14 bases between the two germline ends. Germline CDR1 reads LGHNA; CDR2 reads YSLEER. CDR3 sequence (DNA): TGCGCCAGCAGCCCTAGACCCCCGGGGTCCTACAATGAGCAGTTCTTC. This sequence encodes CASSPRPPGSYNEQFF.

The V gene is TRBV5-5, the J gene TRBJ2-7, with D perhaps matching TRBD2 (6 bases). The CDR3 sequence is 14 residues long. Trimming left V 3 bases short and J 3 bases short, with 13 bases between. Germline V CDR1 and CDR2: SGHKS, YYEKEE (reference sequence). CDR3 in amino acids: CASSWDREYYEQYF. The CDR3 nucleotides read TGTGCCAGCAGCTGGGATCGGGAGTACTACGAGCAGTACTTC.

This clonotype was seen more than once but under ten times. The chain carries TRBV29-1 and TRBJ1-2; D unclear. CDR3 size: 16 residues. The V gene's germline CDR1 is SQVTM and CDR2 ANQGSEA. The V gene lost 8 bases and the J gene lost 7 bases, with 29 bases spanning the gap. The DNA for the CDR3 is TGCAGCATCTTTGGTGAGCAAAGCCCTCCCGGGGTTGGCTACACCTTC. Translation: CSIFGEQSPPGVGYTF.

This clonotype was observed a single time. The chain uses TRBV11-2 and TRBJ2-2; possible D gene TRBD1, 6 bases. The CDR3 has 16 amino acids. Between the trimmed V and J ends, which lost 5 bases and 3 bases, there was a span of 16 bases. Looked up from germline, CDR1 is SGHAT and CDR2 is FQNNGV. CDR3 sequence (DNA): TGTGCCAGCAGCCATAACAGGGATGGGGACACCGGGGAGCTGTTTTTT. Protein sequence: CASSHNRDGDTGELFF.

V and J are TRBV5-1 and TRBJ2-5; TRBD2 agrees at 7 bases. The CDR3 runs 17 residues. In germline, CDR1 is SGHRS, CDR2 YFSETQ. With V trimmed by 0 bases and J by 1 base, 9 bases remained unmatched. CDR3: CASSLAPAGLIQETQYF. The CDR3 region has the DNA TGCGCCAGCAGCTTGGCTCCAGCGGGGCTTATCCAAGAGACCCAGTACTTC. The whole variable domain, filled in from reference TRBV5-1 and TRBJ2-5, reads KAGVTQTPRYLIKTRGQQVTLSCSPISGHRSVSWYQQTPGQGLQFLFEYFSETQRNKGNFPGRFSGRQFSNSRSEMNVSTLELGDSALYLCASSLAPAGLIQETQYFGPGTRLLVL.

The chain employs TRBV2 and TRBJ1-1; D uncertain. Germline CDR1 reads SNHLY; CDR2 reads FYNNEI. There are 11 residues in the CDR3. The V end was cut by 5 bases, the J end by 10 bases, with 11 bases between. CDR3 in amino acids: CASSTSEGAFF. For the CDR3, the DNA is TGTGCCAGCAGTACCAGCGAGGGAGCTTTCTTT. Together with reference TRBV2 and TRBJ1-1, the CDR3 gives the full variable domain: EPEVTQTPSHQVTQMGQEVILRCVPISNHLYFYWYRQILGQKVEFLVSFYNNEISEKSEIFDDQFSVERPDGSNFTLKIRSTKLEDSAMYFCASSTSEGAFFGQGTRLTVV.

V gene TRBV18 combines with J gene TRBJ2-5, with D uncertain. Between the trimmed V and J ends, which lost 2 bases and 0 bases, there was a span of 10 bases. This CDR3 has 15 amino acids. Germline CDR1 KGHSH, CDR2 LQKENI. The CDR3, as DNA: TGTGCCAGCTCACCAGAAACATGGTACCAAGAGACCCAGTACTTC. Amino acid sequence: CASSPETWYQETQYF. The whole variable domain, filled in from reference TRBV18 and TRBJ2-5, reads NAGVMQNPRHLVRRRGQEARLRCSPMKGHSHVYWYRQLPEEGLKFMVYLQKENIIDESGMPKERFSAEFPKEGPSILRIQQVVRGDSAAYFCASSPETWYQETQYFGPGTRLLVL.

V and J are TRBV7-8 and TRBJ1-2, with D possibly being TRBD1 (5 bases). The CDR3 is 15 amino acids. Germline CDR1 and CDR2: SGHVS and FQNEAQ. Trimming pared 0 bases from V and 5 bases from J, leaving 13 bases between. CDR3 loop: CASSLASQGGYGYTF. The CDR3 DNA follows: TGTGCCAGCAGCTTAGCTAGTCAGGGCGGGTATGGCTACACCTTC.

V is TRBV20-1 and J is TRBJ1-2, with D perhaps TRBD1 (5 bases). This CDR3 is 19 amino acids long. Germline CDR1 is DFQATT and CDR2 is SNEGSKA (reference sequence). The V end lost 1 base, the J end lost 3 bases, and 27 bases lay between the germline ends. DNA of the CDR3: TGCAGTGCTAGAGGGAATTGGACAAGACTTACCCTCGGATACTATGGCTACACCTTC. Its translation: CSARGNWTRLTLGYYGYTF.

This chain connects TRBV7-2 to TRBJ1-1; D remains unclear. Germline V gene data show CDR1 as SGHTA and CDR2 as FQGNSA. The length of the CDR3 is 17 residues. Trimming took 2 bases from V and 0 from J, leaving 16 bases between them. The CDR3 nucleotides read TGTGCCAGCAGCTTATTCAGTACCATTAGAATGAACACTGAAGCTTTCTTT. It translates to CASSLFSTIRMNTEAFF.

The V call is TRBV7-2, the J call TRBJ1-6; D is ambiguous. From germline, CDR1 is SGHTA and CDR2 FQGNSA. V was pared by 5 bases and J by 8 bases, with 7 bases between. The CDR3 sequence is 12 residues long. Written as DNA, the CDR3 is TGTGCCAGCAGCCCCCTTTATTCACCCCTCCACTTT. It codes for CASSPLYSPLHF.

Of note for this clonotype: Mismatch with germline at one junction end may stem from a read error. The chain's CDR3 is CAGSEVNQPQHF. CDR3 DNA sequence: TGTGCCGGCAGCGAGGTGAATCAGCCCCAGCATTTT. The chain couples TRBV7-9 to TRBJ1-5, with unresolved D. The length of the CDR3 is 12 residues. Germline lookup yields CDR1 SEHNR and CDR2 FQNEAQ (reference sequence).

V is TRBV7-2 and J is TRBJ1-6, with a tentative D call TRBD1 (5 bases). The CDR3 length is 15 residues. The germline CDR1 and CDR2 sequences are SGHTA and FQGNSA. The V gene lost 5 bases and the J gene lost 4 bases, with 12 bases spanning the gap. CDR3 sequence (DNA): TGTGCCAGCAGCAAAGGACATTCATATAATTCACCCCTCCACTTT. Translated, it gives CASSKGHSYNSPLHF.

CDR3 nucleotides: TGTGCCAGCAGCCCAAGAAGCGGGTTGGATACGCAGTATTTT. This translates into CASSPRSGLDTQYF. The V gene is TRBV11-2, the J gene TRBJ2-3, with a weak D call TRBD2 (6 bases). The CDR3 length is 14 residues. Germline CDR1 is SGHAT and CDR2 is FQNNGV. The V end was cut by 5 bases, the J end by 6 bases, with 15 bases between.

The CDR3 sequence: CASSQVITRGPNQPQHF. Written as DNA, the CDR3 is TGCGCCAGCAGCCAAGTAATCACGAGGGGACCCAATCAGCCCCAGCATTTT. The V and J genes are TRBV4-1 and TRBJ1-5, with D perhaps TRBD1 (5 bases). V lost 1 base to trimming and J lost 3 bases, with 16 bases between them. The CDR3 has 17 residues. The V gene's germline CDR1 is MGHRA and CDR2 YSYEKL.

This clonotype occurred a few times. This chain uses TRBV24-1 with TRBJ2-4; 10 bases fit TRBD1. The V gene end was trimmed by 5 bases and the J gene end by 4 bases; junction bases not matched to a gene: 4. This CDR3 is built from 15 residues. Germline CDR1 and CDR2: KGHDR and SFDVKD. The CDR3 is CATSVDRGLKNIQYF. Written as DNA, the CDR3 is TGTGCCACCAGTGTGGACAGGGGGTTGAAAAACATTCAGTACTTC.

The chain links TRBV5-8 to TRBJ2-3; D uncertain. Trimming took off 6 bases at V and 0 bases at J, with 17 bases between the two ends. The CDR3 has 16 residues. Germline values: CDR1 SGHTS, CDR2 YDEGEE. This chain's CDR3 is CASTPSGFPSTDTQYF. CDR3 sequence (DNA): TGTGCCAGCACCCCGAGTGGCTTCCCCAGCACAGATACGCAGTATTTT. Supplemented by reference TRBV5-8 and TRBJ2-3, the full variable domain reads EAGVTQSPTHLIKTRGQQATLRCSPISGHTSVYWYQQALGLGLQFLLWYDEGEERNRGNFPPRFSGRQFPNYSSELNVNALELEDSALYLCASTPSGFPSTDTQYFGPGTRLTVL.